Following are 28 T cell receptor beta chains from one sample sequenced in a study of naive and memory T cell subsets. An equimolar mix of two oligonucleotides served as the beta constant-region primer for TRBC1 and TRBC2. TCRdb independently ran MiXCR on the UMI-ligation and nested PCR reads; one entry per CDR3 protein. This sample has roughly 31,000 distinct CDR3 sequences, with roughly 10% found just once. The sequenced sample consisted of effector memory CD4+ T cells from blood. Subset noted: effector memory, CD45RA- CD27-. These receptors came from a human donor in good health.

The V and J genes are TRBV2 and TRBJ1-1; 8 positions agree with TRBD1. The CDR3 runs to 11 residues. V dropped 4 bases and J dropped 10; count of bases not matched to a gene: 2. Germline V gene data show CDR1 as SNHLY and CDR2 as FYNNEI. CDR3 bases: TGTGCCAGCAGTGGACAGGGGATAGCTTTCTTT. Its translation is CASSGQGIAFF.

This clonotype has at least ten counts. The CDR3 loop reads CASSLISGGRGTGELFF. The CDR3 nucleotides read TGTGCCAGCAGCTTAATCAGCGGGGGAAGAGGGACCGGGGAGCTGTTTTTT. This sequence joins TRBV7-2 and TRBJ2-2; 8 bases agree with TRBD2. CDR1 SGHTA and CDR2 FQGNSA come from the germline V gene. With 2 bases clipped from V and 5 bases from J, the junction kept 10 bases outside the gene matches. The CDR3 is made up of 17 amino acids.

This clonotype came up a few times. The chain couples TRBV24-1 to TRBJ2-5; 8 bases line up with TRBD1. The germline V gene has CDR1 KGHDR and CDR2 SFDVKD. The V segment lost 2 bases and the J segment 5 bases; nucleotides outside the gene matches: 9. The length of the CDR3 is 16 residues. CDR3: CATSDWGRGREETQYF. The CDR3 DNA reads as TGTGCCACCAGTGATTGGGGCAGGGGGCGTGAGGAGACCCAGTACTTC.

This clonotype showed up many times. The V call is TRBV7-9, the J call TRBJ2-2; the D gene is possibly TRBD2 (6 bases). V lost 7 bases and J lost 8, with 23 bases in between. This CDR3 region has 16 residues. CDR1 is SEHNR, CDR2 FQNEAQ, per germline (reference sequence). The CDR3 spells CASTSAGTQGAGELFF. As DNA, the CDR3 is TGTGCCAGCACATCGGCCGGGACTCAGGGCGCGGGGGAGCTGTTTTTT. Full variable domain (rest looked up from reference TRBV7-9 and TRBJ2-2): DTGVSQNPRHKITKRGQNVTFRCDPISEHNRLYWYRQTLGQGPEFLTYFQNEAQLEKSRLLSDRFSAERPKGSFSTLEIQRTEQGDSAMYLCASTSAGTQGAGELFFGEGSRLTVL.

This sequence joins TRBV6-6 and TRBJ2-2; no firm D call. Per the germline V gene, CDR1 is MNHNY and CDR2 is SVGAGI (reference sequence). The CDR3 runs 15 residues. The V and J ends lost 2 bases and 1 base respectively, with 8 bases between them. CDR3 residues: CASSYGSRNTGELFF. The DNA of the CDR3 is TGTGCCAGCAGTTACGGGTCCCGGAACACCGGGGAGCTGTTTTTT.

This chain connects TRBV20-1 to TRBJ2-5; 8 bases line up with TRBD1. Germline CDR1 DFQATT, CDR2 SNEGSKA (reference sequence). The CDR3 length is 12 residues. The V segment lost 5 bases and the J segment 4 bases; nucleotides outside the gene matches: 3. CDR3 DNA: TGCAGTGCTCCAGGGGGCGTAGAGACCCAGTACTTC. Translation: CSAPGGVETQYF.

The chain joins TRBV5-1 to TRBJ2-5; D may be TRBD1 (6 bases). Germline V gene data show CDR1 as SGHRS and CDR2 as YFSETQ. The CDR3 has 16 amino acids. The V and J ends lost 1 base and 4 bases respectively, with 17 bases between them. CDR3 region: CASSLTQNRGIETQYF. CDR3 coding DNA: TGCGCCAGCAGCTTGACGCAGAATAGGGGGATAGAGACCCAGTACTTC.

This chain connects TRBV5-1 to TRBJ2-1; D gene ambiguous. The CDR3 covers 17 residues. V was cut by 2 bases and J by 0 bases, with 15 bases left in between. Germline V gives CDR1 SGHRS, CDR2 YFSETQ. For the CDR3, the DNA is TGCGCCAGCAGCTTCCCAACGGTTGTCAGCTCCTACAATGAGCAGTTCTTC. It codes for CASSFPTVVSSYNEQFF.

This clonotype was counted between two and nine times. The chain carries TRBV28 and TRBJ1-6, with D unclear. Germline CDR1 is MDHEN and CDR2 is SYDVKM. The CDR3 runs to 16 residues. Trimming removed 6 bases at V and 4 bases at J, with 16 bases between. CDR3: CASRPRSLIYNSPLHF. The DNA for the CDR3 is TGTGCCAGCAGACCCAGGTCCTTGATATATAATTCACCCCTCCACTTT.

The sample holds many counts of this clonotype. The genes are TRBV11-2 and TRBJ2-7; 7 bases are shared with TRBD2. Trimming at V came to 5 bases and at J to 6 bases, leaving 10 bases not matched to a gene. CDR3 size: 14 residues. The germline CDR1 and CDR2 sequences are SGHAT and FQNNGV. The chain's CDR3 is CASSGRESGGEQYF. CDR3 nucleotides: TGTGCCAGCAGCGGACGCGAGTCGGGAGGCGAGCAGTACTTC.

This clonotype was seen ten or more times. The chain employs TRBV28 and TRBJ2-1, with TRBD2 identical over 9 bases. Germline CDR1 reads MDHEN; CDR2 reads SYDVKM. Losses at the gene ends were 4 bases for V and 12 bases for J; bases not matched to a gene: 13. The CDR3 contains 15 residues. The CDR3 nucleotides are TGTGCCAGCAGTTCGCCTAGCGGGGCTCAAAGACGGCAGTTCTTC. Protein product: CASSSPSGAQRRQFF.

The table lists this clonotype with many counts. The chain combines TRBV5-1 with TRBJ2-2, with TRBD1 as a possible D gene (5 bases). The CDR3 covers 15 residues. V was shortened by 4 bases and J by 7 bases, with 17 bases between the two germline ends. In germline, CDR1 is SGHRS, CDR2 YFSETQ. The CDR3 sequence is CASSPGLGLGGELFF. In DNA form, the CDR3 reads TGCGCCAGCAGCCCAGGGCTTGGCCTTGGCGGGGAGCTGTTTTTT.

This clonotype was detected many times. The chain links TRBV18 to TRBJ1-3; D may be TRBD1 (5 bases). CDR3 length equals 16 residues. Germline CDR1 is KGHSH and CDR2 is LQKENI. The V gene lost 2 bases and the J gene lost 1 base, with 12 bases spanning the gap. The CDR3 sequence: CASSPKGMMSGNTIYF. The CDR3 bases are TGTGCCAGCTCACCAAAGGGGATGATGTCTGGAAACACCATATATTTT.

Many counts were recorded for this clonotype. The genes are TRBV28 and TRBJ2-1; the match to TRBD2 covers 8 bases. The junction had 8 bases not matched to a gene; V was cut back by 8 bases and J by 2 bases. CDR3 size: 15 residues. CDR1 is MDHEN, CDR2 SYDVKM, per germline. CDR3 in DNA: TGTGCCAGCCATACGGGGGGGGCGACCTACAATGAGCAGTTCTTC. Protein sequence: CASHTGGATYNEQFF.

In this sample, this clonotype turned up many times. The CDR3 reads CSAWQSTDTQYF. CDR3 in DNA: TGCAGCGCCTGGCAGAGCACAGATACGCAGTATTTT. The J gene is TRBJ2-3, the V gene TRBV29-1; D ambiguous. The CDR3 is 12 residues long. V lost 7 bases and J lost 0, with 8 bases in between. Germline V gene sequence: CDR1 SQVTM, CDR2 ANQGSEA.

This clonotype was observed at least ten times. The chain links TRBV7-9 to TRBJ2-5; TRBD1 is a possible D gene (6 bases). Germline V gives CDR1 SEHNR, CDR2 FQNEAQ (reference sequence). The CDR3 is made up of 13 amino acids. The V end was cut by 5 bases, the J end by 4 bases, with 11 bases between. CDR3 sequence: CASSQDSTETQYF. The CDR3 DNA follows: TGTGCCAGCAGCCAGGACAGTACAGAGACCCAGTACTTC. Full variable domain (missing parts from reference TRBV7-9 and TRBJ2-5): DTGVSQNPRHKITKRGQNVTFRCDPISEHNRLYWYRQTLGQGPEFLTYFQNEAQLEKSRLLSDRFSAERPKGSFSTLEIQRTEQGDSAMYLCASSQDSTETQYFGPGTRLLVL.

CDR3 sequence: CASSLTGTGPAGELFF. CDR3 bases: TGTGCCAGCAGCTTGACCGGGACAGGACCAGCCGGGGAGCTGTTTTTT. This chain uses TRBV5-6 with TRBJ2-2; 8 nucleotides agree with TRBD1. The CDR3 runs to 16 residues. V lost 1 base and J lost 6; bases outside the gene matches: 8. Germline assignment: CDR1 SGHDT and CDR2 YYEEEE.

By share of the sample, this clonotype is medium-sized. This chain connects TRBV2 to TRBJ2-3, with 8 bases fitting TRBD1. The ends lost 6 bases at V and 2 bases at J; junction bases unmatched: 1. Germline values: CDR1 SNHLY, CDR2 FYNNEI. CDR3 length: 13 amino acids. The CDR3 region has the DNA TGTGCCAGCAGGGGACAGGTCACAGATACGCAGTATTTT. Amino acids: CASRGQVTDTQYF. The variable domain in full, completed from reference TRBV2 and TRBJ2-3, reads EPEVTQTPSHQVTQMGQEVILRCVPISNHLYFYWYRQILGQKVEFLVSFYNNEISEKSEIFDDQFSVERPDGSNFTLKIRSTKLEDSAMYFCASRGQVTDTQYFGPGTRLTVL.

The CDR3 region is CSGSGTASSYEQYF. CDR3 coding DNA: TGCAGCGGATCGGGGACCGCGAGCTCCTACGAGCAGTACTTC. The chain employs TRBV29-1 and TRBJ2-7, with D tentatively TRBD1 or TRBD2 (5 bases each). This CDR3 comprises 14 residues. Germline V gene lookup returns CDR1 SQVTM and CDR2 ANQGSEA. The ends were cut back, 7 bases at V and 0 bases at J, with 16 bases in the middle.

The chain links TRBV20-1 to TRBJ2-2; 7 bases fit TRBD2. The CDR3 is 16 residues long. Trimming cost V 2 bases and J 7 bases; bases outside gene matches: 13. Germline loops: CDR1 DFQATT, CDR2 SNEGSKA (reference sequence). The CDR3 here is CSARPWTSGSNGELFF. The CDR3 nucleotides are TGCAGTGCTAGACCCTGGACTAGTGGCTCTAACGGGGAGCTGTTTTTT.

This clonotype turned up a few times. The CDR3 protein is CSAKKQGGNTEAFF. The CDR3 nucleotides read TGCAGTGCTAAGAAACAGGGGGGAAACACTGAAGCTTTCTTT. The chain employs TRBV20-1 and TRBJ1-1, with 8 bases lining up with TRBD1. After removal of 4 bases from V and 2 bases from J, the junction contained 6 bases not matched to a gene. This CDR3 spans 14 amino acids. The germline gives CDR1 DFQATT, CDR2 SNEGSKA (reference sequence).

The chain uses TRBV12-3 or TRBV12-4 and TRBJ2-1; tentatively, D is TRBD1 or TRBD2 (5 bases each). This CDR3 contains 14 residues. V lost 5 bases and J lost 6, with 14 bases in between. The CDR3 protein is CASSRDGTTNEQFF. In DNA form, the CDR3 reads TGTGCCAGCAGTCGAGACGGGACCACCAATGAGCAGTTCTTC.

The chain recombines TRBV9 with TRBJ2-5, with 14 bases that match TRBD2. The V and J ends lost 5 bases and 4 bases, in that order; junction bases with no gene match: 4. CDR3 size: 15 residues. Germline V lookup: CDR1 SGDLS, CDR2 YYNGEE. The CDR3 loop is CASSGTSGSTETQYF. CDR3 in DNA: TGTGCCAGCAGTGGGACTAGCGGGAGTACAGAGACCCAGTACTTC.

This clonotype was seen ten or more times. This rearrangement joins TRBV7-2 to TRBJ2-3, with 10 nucleotides matching TRBD1. Per germline, CDR1 SGHTA and CDR2 FQGNSA. V lost 1 base, J lost 2 bases, and 9 bases stayed unmatched. The CDR3 runs to 18 residues. CDR3 amino acids: CASSLVAYGTGDTDTQYF. CDR3 bases: TGTGCCAGCAGCTTAGTAGCGTATGGGACAGGGGACACAGATACGCAGTATTTT. Supplemented by reference TRBV7-2 and TRBJ2-3, the full variable domain reads GAGVSQSPSNKVTEKGKDVELRCDPISGHTALYWYRQSLGQGLEFLIYFQGNSAPDKSGLPSDRFSAERTGGSVSTLTIQRTQQEDSAVYLCASSLVAYGTGDTDTQYFGPGTRLTVL.

This clonotype was seen more than once but under ten times. The CDR3 region has the DNA TGCGCCAGCAGCATTGCGGCCAGCACAGATACGCAGTATTTT. It codes for CASSIAASTDTQYF. The J gene is TRBJ2-3, the V gene TRBV5-1; D remains unclear. Per germline, CDR1 SGHRS and CDR2 YFSETQ. The CDR3 is made up of 14 amino acids. Trimming took off 4 bases at V and 0 bases at J, with 9 bases between the two ends.

This clonotype has a count of ten or more. The chain links TRBV19 to TRBJ2-7, with 9 bases lining up with TRBD1. V gave up 5 bases and J gave up 6 bases; unmatched junction bases: 8. In germline, CDR1 is LNHDA, CDR2 SQIVND (reference sequence). CDR3 length: 14 amino acids. CDR3 protein: CASSAWTGAGEQYF. CDR3 in DNA: TGTGCCAGTAGTGCCTGGACAGGGGCGGGCGAGCAGTACTTC.

This clonotype has a count of ten or more. The chain recombines TRBV7-2 with TRBJ2-7; D possibly corresponds to TRBD2 (5 bases). CDR1 is SGHTA, CDR2 FQGNSA, per germline. This CDR3 comprises 15 residues. Trimming left V 5 bases short and J 6 bases short, with 20 bases between. Written as DNA, the CDR3 is TGTGCCAGCAGCCCCCGGGGAGCGCCAACTCTCGAGCAGTACTTC. Protein: CASSPRGAPTLEQYF. Full variable domain (missing parts from reference TRBV7-2 and TRBJ2-7): GAGVSQSPSNKVTEKGKDVELRCDPISGHTALYWYRQSLGQGLEFLIYFQGNSAPDKSGLPSDRFSAERTGGSVSTLTIQRTQQEDSAVYLCASSPRGAPTLEQYFGPGTRLTVT.

This clonotype was picked up many times. This chain connects TRBV20-1 to TRBJ2-3, with TRBD2 matching 8 bases. Germline V CDR1 and CDR2: DFQATT, SNEGSKA (reference sequence). The ends lost 0 bases at V and 2 bases at J; junction bases unmatched: 7. The CDR3 consists of 16 residues. The CDR3 nucleotides are TGCAGTGCTAGAGATCCTAAGCGGGGGTACACAGATACGCAGTATTTT. This translates into CSARDPKRGYTDTQYF.